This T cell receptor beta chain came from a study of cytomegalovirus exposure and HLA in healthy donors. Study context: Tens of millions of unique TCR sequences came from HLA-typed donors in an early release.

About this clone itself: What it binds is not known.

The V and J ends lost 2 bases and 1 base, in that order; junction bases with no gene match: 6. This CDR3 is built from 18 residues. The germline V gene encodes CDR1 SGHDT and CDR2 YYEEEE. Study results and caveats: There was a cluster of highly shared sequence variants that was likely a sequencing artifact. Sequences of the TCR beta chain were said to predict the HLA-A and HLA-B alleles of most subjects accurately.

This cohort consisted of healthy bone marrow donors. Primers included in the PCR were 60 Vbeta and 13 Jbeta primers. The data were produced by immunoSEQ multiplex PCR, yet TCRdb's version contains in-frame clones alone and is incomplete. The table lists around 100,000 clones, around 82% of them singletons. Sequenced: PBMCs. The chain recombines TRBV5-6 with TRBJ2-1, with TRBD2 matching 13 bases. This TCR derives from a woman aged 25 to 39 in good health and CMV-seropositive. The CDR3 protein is CASSFGLAGVPSYNEQFF. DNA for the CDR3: TGTGCCAGCAGCTTTGGACTAGCGGGAGTCCCGTCCTACAATGAGCAGTTCTTC.